A selection of T cell receptor beta chains follows, all from one sample in a study of T cell responses to AZD1222 COVID-19 vaccine. Sequencing was performed with immunoSEQ multiplex PCR; in TCRdb, only in-frame clones are kept and a portion is missing. The sample carries roughly 67,000 clones, around 88% recorded once. This sample comprised peripheral blood, obtained on day 0 of AZD1222 vaccination. The receptors were gathered from an adult in good health. The CDR3 runs from the conserved cysteine through the conserved F or W. Fields, in order: CDR3 length, clone size, J gene, D gene, V gene, CDR3 DNA, CDR3 protein. A D gene is named only where the DNA matches it firmly. Expanded clones are given a class, and other clones once, few, many or no size at all.

>13|NA|TRBJ2-1|NA|TRBV6-4
TGTGCCAGCAGTTCCGGCCCCTACAATGAGCAGTTCTTC
CASSSGPYNEQFF
>13|NA|TRBJ1-1|TRBD1|TRBV5-4
TGTGCCAGCAGCCGGACAGGGGGCACTGAAGCTTTCTTT
CASSRTGGTEAFF
>14|once|TRBJ2-7|NA|TRBV15
TGTGCCACCAGCAGAGATTGGGGATCCTACGAGCAGTACTTC
CATSRDWGSYEQYF
>13|NA|TRBJ1-2|TRBD1|TRBV19
TGTGCCAGTAGCTCGGGACAGAACTATGGCTACACCTTC
CASSSGQNYGYTF
>11|NA|TRBJ1-1|NA|TRBV5-4
TGTGCCAGCAGCTCCTACACTGAAGCTTTCTTT
CASSSYTEAFF
>15|NA|TRBJ2-7|TRBD1|TRBV27
TGTGCCAGCAGTTTATCGATTGGGACAGGGACCGAGCAGTACTTC
CASSLSIGTGTEQYF
>16|NA|TRBJ2-5|TRBD2|TRBV9
TGTGCCAGCAGCGCGGGACTAGCGGGGAGACAAGAGACCCAGTACTTC
CASSAGLAGRQETQYF
>12|NA|TRBJ1-1|NA|TRBV5-1
TGCGCCAGCAGCTTGAAGAACACTGAAGCTTTCTTT
CASSLKNTEAFF
>14|NA|TRBJ1-1|NA|TRBV7-8
TGTGCCAGCAGCTTAGTGGGGAGTCGGGCTGAAGCTTTCTTT
CASSLVGSRAEAFF
>16|NA|TRBJ2-7|NA|TRBV5-1
TGCGCCAGCAGTCCAGCCACAGGGTCAGGCTCCTACGAGCAGTACTTC
CASSPATGSGSYEQYF
>16|NA|TRBJ1-2|NA|TRBV23-1
TGCGCCAGCAGTCACCCTCCCGCGGGGGGGCGCGATGGCTACACCTTC
CASSHPPAGGRDGYTF
>15|NA|TRBJ2-5|NA|TRBV5-1
TGCGCCAGCAGCTTGCGGAACACGTACCAAGAGACCCAGTACTTC
CASSLRNTYQETQYF
>17|NA|TRBJ1-6|NA|TRBV7-9
TGTGCCAGCAGCTTAATTGCTTCGAGCTCCTATAATTCACCCCTCCACTTT
CASSLIASSSYNSPLHF
>12|NA|TRBJ2-7|TRBD1|TRBV15
TGTGCCACCGGGACAGGGGCCTACGAGCAGTACTTC
CATGTGAYEQYF
>15|NA|TRBJ2-7|NA|TRBV5-1
TGCGCCAGCAGCTCCGAGGATAGGCGAGACTTCGAGCAGTACTTC
CASSSEDRRDFEQYF
>16|medium-sized|TRBJ2-7|TRBD1|TRBV2
TGTGCCAGCAGCGCCCCCCCACAGGGGGCAGAATACGAGCAGTACTTC
CASSAPPQGAEYEQYF
>14|NA|TRBJ2-7|NA|TRBV19
TGTGCCACTAAGACCGGGACGGGATCCTACGAGCAGTACTTC
CATKTGTGSYEQYF
>18|few|TRBJ2-3|TRBD2|TRBV11-2
TGTGCCAGCAGCTGCCCTGATCCAGGACTAGCGGGGCCAGATACGCAGTATTTT
CASSCPDPGLAGPDTQYF
>14|NA|TRBJ2-7|NA|TRBV3-1/TRBV3-2
TGTGCCAGCAGCCAAGCCCGTGGGGGTTACGAGCAGTACTTC
CASSQARGGYEQYF
>12|NA|TRBJ1-4|NA|TRBV3-1/TRBV3-2
TGTGCCAGCAGCCAATGGGAGGAAAAACTGTTTTTT
CASSQWEEKLFF
>13|NA|TRBJ2-1|TRBD2|TRBV28
TGTGCCAGCACTAGCGGGAGGGGGATTGAGCAGTTCTTC
CASTSGRGIEQFF
>17|once|TRBJ1-5|NA|TRBV27
TGTGCCAGCAGTTACTCCTCGGGGGGAGTCCAGAATCAGCCCCAGCATTTT
CASSYSSGGVQNQPQHF
>13|once|TRBJ1-5|NA|TRBV2
TGTGCCAGCAGTGAACCAGGGGAACAGCCCCAGCATTTT
CASSEPGEQPQHF
>13|NA|TRBJ1-1|NA|TRBV5-8
TGTGCCAGCAGCCCACGGGTGAACACTGAAGCTTTCTTT
CASSPRVNTEAFF
>16|NA|TRBJ1-1|NA|TRBV5-1
TGCGCCAGCAGCTTGGGGTCTACAGGGTCGGGCACTGAAGCTTTCTTT
CASSLGSTGSGTEAFF
>14|NA|TRBJ1-6|NA|TRBV28
TGTGCCAGCTCACTAGGGGTCCTAATTTCACCCCTCCACTTT
CASSLGVLISPLHF